The T cell receptor beta chain described here comes from a study of blood T cell repertoires in COVID-19. Background on the study: Spain, Italy and the United States supplied samples that represented acute and convalescent COVID-19. PBMCs, B-cell-depleted T cells, or T cells provided the cDNA or gDNA that made up the material.

In the original processing: Scientists estimated how many nucleated cells there were by amplifying reference gene primers. Libraries were prepared by immunoSEQ multiplex PCR; TCRdb keeps only in-frame clonotypes and omits some of them. That table furnishes V, J and clone size, whereas the DNA furnished D and trimming. The profile shows some 60,000 clones, around 83% of them singletons. The CDR3 sequence is 14 residues long. Germline loops: CDR1 SQVTM, CDR2 ANQGSEA. V was trimmed by 4 bases and J by 5 bases, leaving 17 bases between them. The sample taken for sequencing was peripheral blood. The receptor was derived from a man aged 50 to 59 with COVID-19, enrolled during active disease. V is TRBV29-1 and J is TRBJ2-5, with a weak D call TRBD2 (5 bases). CDR3 region: CSVAEEAPGETQYF. The DNA of the CDR3 is TGCAGCGTTGCGGAGGAAGCTCCGGGGGAGACCCAGTACTTC.